The sequence of this T cell receptor (beta chain) was determined in a study of blood T cell repertoires in COVID-19. Study information: Acute and convalescent COVID-19 samples came from the United States, Italy and Spain. PBMCs, B-cell-depleted T cells, or T cells provided the cDNA or gDNA that made up the material.

Original data processing: Amplification of reference gene primers provided the estimated nucleated cell counts. Sequencing was performed with immunoSEQ multiplex PCR; in TCRdb, only in-frame clones are kept and a portion is missing. That table gives V, J and clone size, and the DNA gave D and trimming. The profile shows approximately 83,000 clones, roughly 88% of them singletons. CDR1 and CDR2 (germline): ENHRY, SYGVKD. The germline V and J ends were trimmed by 7 bases and 0 bases, with 10 bases remaining between them. This CDR3 is 14 amino acids long. This receptor was obtained from a man aged 65 to 85 with acute or convalescent COVID-19. The chain carries TRBV10-3 and TRBJ2-1; possibly TRBD1 for D (5 bases). Sequencing was done on a sample of peripheral blood. CDR3 sequence (DNA): TGTGCCATCAAGGGCCAGGGCTCCTACAATGAGCAGTTCTTC. It codes for CAIKGQGSYNEQFF.